This T cell receptor (beta chain) was sequenced for a study of blood T cell repertoires in COVID-19. Produced via immunoSEQ multiplex PCR; TCRdb's table is partial and in-frame only. The table has 50,000 to 75,000 clones, around 82% seen once. Sample: peripheral blood. The TCR sequence derives from an elderly man with active or convalescent COVID-19.

The CDR3 reads CASRRTSGVEFF. CDR3 sequence (DNA): TGTGCCAGCAGAAGGACTAGCGGGGTCGAGTTCTTC. The rearrangement links TRBV7-9 to TRBJ2-1, with TRBD2 matching over 12 bases. Unmatched junction bases numbered 5, after V lost 6 bases and J lost 14 bases. CDR3 length: 12 residues. Germline values: CDR1 SEHNR, CDR2 FQNEAQ (reference sequence).